The 3 T cell receptor beta chains below all came from one sample that was sequenced in a study of T cells in Graves' hyperthyroidism and ophthalmopathy. RNA transcripts provided the source from which TCR beta CDR3 regions were amplified. TCR CDR3 regions were first amplified by RT-PCR with HTBI primers. TCRdb reanalysed the multiplex PCR reads using MiXCR and keeps one entry per CDR3 protein. The sample lists 500,000 or so distinct CDR3 sequences; about 16% were seen once. The sequencing input was blood. These TCRs come from a woman aged 25 to 45 with Graves' ophthalmopathy.

Ten or more counts support this clonotype. The V and J genes are TRBV3-1 and TRBJ2-5; D is ambiguous. The CDR3 is made up of 14 amino acids. Germline CDR1 is LGHDT and CDR2 is YNNKEL (reference sequence). The germline V and J ends were trimmed by 4 bases and 1 base, with 10 bases remaining between them. CDR3 loop: CASSPGVSQETQYF. The CDR3 nucleotides read TGTGCCAGCAGCCCAGGAGTATCCCAAGAGACCCAGTACTTC.

This chain joins TRBV4-3 and TRBJ2-1; 10 bases line up with TRBD2. CDR3 length equals 15 residues. Germline trimming cut 4 bases from V and 5 bases from J; bases unmatched to any gene: 5. CDR1 is LGHNA and CDR2 is YSLEER in the germline V gene. The CDR3: CASSRGLAENNEQFF. DNA for the CDR3: TGCGCCAGCAGCCGCGGACTAGCGGAAAACAATGAGCAGTTCTTC.

As DNA, the CDR3 is TGTGCCAGCAGCCTCCTGTCAACAGGGCAGTTGACCGGGGAGCTGTTTTTT. Encoded protein: CASSLLSTGQLTGELFF. This chain joins TRBV9 and TRBJ2-2, with a tentative D call TRBD1 (6 bases). V gave up 4 bases and J gave up 5 bases, with 21 bases separating them. The V gene's germline CDR1 is SGDLS and CDR2 YYNGEE. The CDR3 covers 17 residues.